These T cell receptor beta chains were read from a single sample in a study of shared clonotypes between healthy human individuals. Clones were sequenced by immunoSEQ multiplex PCR, and TCRdb holds only the in-frame ones, with some missing. This sample has about 1.9 million clones, with 90% to 95% found just once. The source material was naive CD8+ T cells from PBMCs. The receptors were gathered from a man aged 18-30 years in good health. Some clones in this sample may be carry-over from other donors' samples. Each CDR3 is given with its conserved first and last residue. The D gene is left open where the match is weak. The listing skips clone size in some rows; elsewhere it reads once, few, many or a size class.

d_call: TRBD2
j_call: TRBJ2-7
clone_size: -
v_call: TRBV7-2
cdr3_nt: TGTGCCAGCAGCTGGACTAGCGGGGTCTCCTACGAGCAGTACTTC
cdr3_aa: CASSWTSGVSYEQYF

d_call: TRBD2
j_call: TRBJ2-1
clone_size: -
v_call: TRBV7-8
cdr3_nt: TGTGCCAGCAGCCCGTACCTAGCGGGAGGGCCCCGGGAGCAGTTCTTC
cdr3_aa: CASSPYLAGGPREQFF

d_call: -
j_call: TRBJ2-3
clone_size: once
v_call: TRBV11-2
cdr3_nt: TGTGCCAGCAGCCTCCTCCCAGATACGCAGTATTTT
cdr3_aa: CASSLLPDTQYF

d_call: -
j_call: TRBJ1-4
clone_size: -
v_call: TRBV7-8
cdr3_nt: TGTGCCAGCAGCTCACGATGGACAGCACTGAATGAAAAACTGTTTTTT
cdr3_aa: CASSSRWTALNEKLFF

d_call: TRBD2
j_call: TRBJ2-1
clone_size: -
v_call: TRBV7-8
cdr3_nt: TGTGCCAGCAGCCTCGGGACTAGCGAGACATACAATGAGCAGTTCTTC
cdr3_aa: CASSLGTSETYNEQFF

d_call: -
j_call: TRBJ1-1
clone_size: few
v_call: TRBV7-9
cdr3_nt: TGTGCCAGCAGCTTACAGGCTGGGAACACTGAAGCTTTCTTT
cdr3_aa: CASSLQAGNTEAFF

d_call: -
j_call: TRBJ2-7
clone_size: -
v_call: TRBV19
cdr3_nt: TGTGCCAGTAGTATATTGACGGACGGCTTCTACGAGCAGTACTTC
cdr3_aa: CASSILTDGFYEQYF

d_call: -
j_call: TRBJ1-5
clone_size: -
v_call: TRBV5-6
cdr3_nt: TGTGCCAGCAGCTTGTATCGGGAATATCAGCCCCAGCATTTT
cdr3_aa: CASSLYREYQPQHF

d_call: TRBD1
j_call: TRBJ1-1
clone_size: -
v_call: TRBV27
cdr3_nt: TGTGCCAGCAGTTTGAGACAGGGCCCCGAAGCTTTCTTT
cdr3_aa: CASSLRQGPEAFF

d_call: -
j_call: TRBJ2-1
clone_size: -
v_call: TRBV9
cdr3_nt: TGTGCCAGCAGCCCCGAGGGCGTTCGAATTTTTCATAATGAGCAGTTCTTC
cdr3_aa: CASSPEGVRIFHNEQFF

d_call: TRBD2
j_call: TRBJ2-1
clone_size: -
v_call: TRBV9
cdr3_nt: TGTGCCAGCAGCGTAGCCCCCCTAGCGGGAACCTACAATGAGCAGTTCTTC
cdr3_aa: CASSVAPLAGTYNEQFF

d_call: -
j_call: TRBJ2-2
clone_size: once
v_call: TRBV7-6
cdr3_nt: TGTGCCAGCAGCTTAGAAACCGGGGAGCTGTTTTTT
cdr3_aa: CASSLETGELFF

d_call: -
j_call: TRBJ2-1
clone_size: -
v_call: TRBV29-1
cdr3_nt: TGCAGCGTCAGAGGGGGTAAGGGCTACAATGAGCAGTTCTTC
cdr3_aa: CSVRGGKGYNEQFF

d_call: -
j_call: TRBJ1-1
clone_size: -
v_call: TRBV7-8
cdr3_nt: TGTGCCAGCAGCTTAGTTCGGGTCTTGGCGACTGAAGCTTTCTTT
cdr3_aa: CASSLVRVLATEAFF

d_call: TRBD2
j_call: TRBJ2-1
clone_size: -
v_call: TRBV5-1
cdr3_nt: TGCGCCAGCAGCTTGGCGAGGACTAGCGGGATCCATGAGCAGTTCTTC
cdr3_aa: CASSLARTSGIHEQFF

d_call: -
j_call: TRBJ2-2
clone_size: few
v_call: TRBV29-1
cdr3_nt: TGCAGCCTCTGGTGGGCCGGGGAGCTGTTTTTT
cdr3_aa: CSLWWAGELFF

d_call: TRBD2
j_call: TRBJ2-1
clone_size: once
v_call: TRBV7-9
cdr3_nt: TGTGCCAGCAGCCCCGTTAGCGGGGATTCCAATGAGCAGTTCTTC
cdr3_aa: CASSPVSGDSNEQFF

d_call: -
j_call: TRBJ1-1
clone_size: -
v_call: TRBV6-6
cdr3_nt: TGTGCCAGCAGTTACTCTGCCAGGGTAGAAACTGAAGCTTTCTTT
cdr3_aa: CASSYSARVETEAFF

d_call: -
j_call: TRBJ2-5
clone_size: -
v_call: TRBV11-2
cdr3_nt: TGTGCCAGCAGCGATCGGGACGCCGGGGTACAAGAGACCCAGTACTTC
cdr3_aa: CASSDRDAGVQETQYF

d_call: -
j_call: TRBJ1-5
clone_size: -
v_call: TRBV6-4
cdr3_nt: TGTGCCAGCGGGGGGGGGAGTCAGCCCCAGCATTTT
cdr3_aa: CASGGGSQPQHF

d_call: TRBD1
j_call: TRBJ2-7
clone_size: -
v_call: TRBV9
cdr3_nt: TGTGCCAGCAGCGCCACGGGACAGCTGAGCTCCTACGAGCAGTACTTC
cdr3_aa: CASSATGQLSSYEQYF

d_call: TRBD1
j_call: TRBJ2-7
clone_size: -
v_call: TRBV6-1
cdr3_nt: TGTGCCAGCAGTGAATTTTGGACAGGGGGGCCCTACGAGCAGTACTTC
cdr3_aa: CASSEFWTGGPYEQYF

d_call: -
j_call: TRBJ2-5
clone_size: -
v_call: TRBV7-9
cdr3_nt: TGTGCCAGCAGCTTAGGGCCCAACCAAGAGACCCAGTACTTC
cdr3_aa: CASSLGPNQETQYF

d_call: TRBD1
j_call: TRBJ1-1
clone_size: once
v_call: TRBV2
cdr3_nt: TGTGCCAGTCATATTTCCTCCAGGCAGGGGGCGGAGGGGAACACTGAAGCTTTCTTT
cdr3_aa: CASHISSRQGAEGNTEAFF

d_call: -
j_call: TRBJ2-1
clone_size: -
v_call: TRBV4-1
cdr3_nt: TGCGCCAGCAGCCAGCAGGGCGCCATTGAGCAGTTCTTC
cdr3_aa: CASSQQGAIEQFF

d_call: -
j_call: TRBJ2-1
clone_size: -
v_call: TRBV9
cdr3_nt: TGTGCCAGCAGCCCTCTCAGGACTATGCATGAGCAGTTCTTC
cdr3_aa: CASSPLRTMHEQFF

d_call: -
j_call: TRBJ2-1
clone_size: -
v_call: TRBV7-9
cdr3_nt: TGTGCCAGCAGCCCCTCCGACAGGCCTCCCTACAATGAGCAGTTCTTC
cdr3_aa: CASSPSDRPPYNEQFF

d_call: -
j_call: TRBJ2-7
clone_size: -
v_call: TRBV29-1
cdr3_nt: TGCAGCGTTGAAGTCCACCCGGACCCCGGCCGGAAACCCAACTCCTACGAGCAGTACTTC
cdr3_aa: CSVEVHPDPGRKPNSYEQYF

d_call: -
j_call: TRBJ2-7
clone_size: -
v_call: TRBV27
cdr3_nt: TGTGCCAGCAGTTTGTATTCCGATTACGAGCAGTACTTC
cdr3_aa: CASSLYSDYEQYF

d_call: -
j_call: TRBJ2-7
clone_size: -
v_call: TRBV21-1
cdr3_nt: TGTGCCAGCAGCCCACGAGGTTGCTCTGACGGCCGCGAGCAGTACTTC
cdr3_aa: CASSPRGCSDGREQYF

d_call: TRBD2
j_call: TRBJ2-7
clone_size: -
v_call: TRBV19
cdr3_nt: TGTGCCAGCAGTCCCGGGACTAGCGGGAGCCCACCCTACGAGCAGTACTTC
cdr3_aa: CASSPGTSGSPPYEQYF

d_call: -
j_call: TRBJ2-7
clone_size: -
v_call: TRBV11-2
cdr3_nt: TGTGCCAGCAGCCCCGGACGAACCACCTACGAGCAGTACTTC
cdr3_aa: CASSPGRTTYEQYF

d_call: TRBD1
j_call: TRBJ1-1
clone_size: -
v_call: TRBV27
cdr3_nt: TGTGCCAGCAGTTTAAAGGGGGCCGGCAACACTGAAGCTTTCTTT
cdr3_aa: CASSLKGAGNTEAFF

d_call: TRBD1
j_call: TRBJ1-5
clone_size: few
v_call: TRBV28
cdr3_nt: TGTGCCATCGGACAGGGATACAATCAGCCCCAGCATTTT
cdr3_aa: CAIGQGYNQPQHF

d_call: -
j_call: TRBJ2-1
clone_size: -
v_call: TRBV27
cdr3_nt: TGTGCCAGCAGTTTATTAGCGTCCGATGAGCAGTTCTTC
cdr3_aa: CASSLLASDEQFF

d_call: -
j_call: TRBJ2-1
clone_size: -
v_call: TRBV5-8
cdr3_nt: TGTGCCAGCAGCTTTGCCCCACTCAATGAGCAGTTCTTC
cdr3_aa: CASSFAPLNEQFF

d_call: -
j_call: TRBJ1-2
clone_size: -
v_call: TRBV30
cdr3_nt: TGTGCCTGGAGTGTCCTCCCCCGGACCTCATATGGCTACACCTTC
cdr3_aa: CAWSVLPRTSYGYTF

d_call: -
j_call: TRBJ2-2
clone_size: -
v_call: TRBV10-3
cdr3_nt: TGTGCCATCAGTGGGGGGGTTAGTACCCCGAACACCGGGGAGCTGTTTTTT
cdr3_aa: CAISGGVSTPNTGELFF

d_call: TRBD2
j_call: TRBJ2-5
clone_size: -
v_call: TRBV5-6
cdr3_nt: TGTGCCAGCAGCTTGGTAGCGGGGTCTGTTTTGGAGACCCAGTACTTC
cdr3_aa: CASSLVAGSVLETQYF

d_call: -
j_call: TRBJ1-5
clone_size: -
v_call: TRBV19
cdr3_nt: TGTGCCAGTAGTATAGAAGGCATTGGAGAGGACCTGTATAGCAATCAGCCCCAGCATTTT
cdr3_aa: CASSIEGIGEDLYSNQPQHF

d_call: -
j_call: TRBJ2-7
clone_size: -
v_call: TRBV2
cdr3_nt: TGTGCCAGCAGTGACGGCAGGGTCGCCTACGAGCAGTACTTC
cdr3_aa: CASSDGRVAYEQYF

d_call: -
j_call: TRBJ2-7
clone_size: -
v_call: TRBV12-2
cdr3_nt: TGTGCAAGTCGCTCTAGCGGTCCAAACTCCTACGAGCAGTACTTC
cdr3_aa: CASRSSGPNSYEQYF

d_call: -
j_call: TRBJ2-3
clone_size: -
v_call: TRBV2
cdr3_nt: TGTGCCAGCATAGGGGGGCGAAGCACAGATACGCAGTATTTT
cdr3_aa: CASIGGRSTDTQYF

d_call: -
j_call: TRBJ2-1
clone_size: -
v_call: TRBV28
cdr3_nt: TGTGCCAGCAGTTTATGGCAGGGAAGGCAGGATGAGCAGTTCTTC
cdr3_aa: CASSLWQGRQDEQFF

d_call: -
j_call: TRBJ2-5
clone_size: -
v_call: TRBV28
cdr3_nt: TGTGCCAGCAGTTTATCTTCCTTAAAATTAGAGACCCAGTACTTC
cdr3_aa: CASSLSSLKLETQYF

d_call: -
j_call: TRBJ1-4
clone_size: -
v_call: TRBV7-9
cdr3_nt: TGTGCCAGCAGCTTATTAAGTGCAACTAATGAAAAACTGTTTTTT
cdr3_aa: CASSLLSATNEKLFF